The 29 T cell receptor beta chains reported below all come from one sample, sequenced in a study of shared clonotypes between healthy human individuals. CD8 cells regarded as naive lacked CD45RO, were positively chosen for CCR7, and omitted terminally differentiated effector memory CD45RA+ cells. Sequencing was performed with immunoSEQ multiplex PCR; in TCRdb, only in-frame clones are kept and a portion is missing. The sample gives millions of clones, roughly 91% of which show up once; roughly 1.8% is in the top ten. The sequenced sample was naive CD8+ T cells from PBMCs. Source of these receptors: a man younger than 30 in good health. Some clones in this sample may be carry-over from other donors' samples.

The DNA for the CDR3 is TGTGCCAGCTTCGAAGGGGGGAAGTATGGCTACACCTTC. Protein: CASFEGGKYGYTF. The chain joins TRBV2 to TRBJ1-2; possibly TRBD1 for D (6 bases). V was shortened by 8 bases and J by 5 bases, with 15 bases between the two germline ends. The CDR3 length is 13 residues. Germline V gene data show CDR1 as SNHLY and CDR2 as FYNNEI.

The rearrangement links TRBV12-5 to TRBJ2-2; 7 bases are a match to TRBD1. This CDR3 comprises 17 residues. V trimming: 2 bases; J trimming: 1 base; junction bases outside the gene matches: 7. Germline V CDR1 and CDR2: LGHNT, FRNRAP. Written as DNA, the CDR3 is TGTGCTAGTGGTTTGACGGGACAGCGAATGAACACCGGGGAGCTGTTTTTT. This sequence encodes CASGLTGQRMNTGELFF.

The V call is TRBV2, the J call TRBJ2-5; D is perhaps TRBD1 (6 bases). The CDR3 totals 16 residues. Germline CDR1 and CDR2: SNHLY and FYNNEI. Deletions cut 8 bases from V and 0 bases from J, with 19 bases between. The chain's CDR3 is CASFSRPGEYQETQYF. DNA for the CDR3: TGTGCCAGCTTCTCCCGGCCAGGGGAGTACCAAGAGACCCAGTACTTC.

The CDR3 loop is CASSGADRLSSYNEQFF. CDR3 nucleotide sequence: TGTGCCAGCAGTGGAGCGGACCGACTCAGCTCCTACAATGAGCAGTTCTTC. The rearrangement uses TRBV27 and TRBJ2-1, with D maybe TRBD2 (5 bases). V lost 5 bases to trimming and J lost 0 bases, with 17 bases between them. Germline assignment: CDR1 MNHEY and CDR2 SMNVEV (reference sequence). This CDR3 has 17 residues.

The CDR3 spells CASSQAQGGDGYTF. The CDR3 DNA follows: TGCGCCAGCAGCCAGGCGCAGGGCGGCGATGGCTACACCTTC. The chain uses TRBV4-1 and TRBJ1-2, with D maybe TRBD1 (5 bases). The V end was cut by 3 bases, the J end by 6 bases, with 14 bases between. CDR3 length: 14 residues. Germline V gene sequence: CDR1 MGHRA, CDR2 YSYEKL.

To note about this clone: Other DNA sequences of this sample code for an identical CDR3. V usage is TRBV30 and J usage is TRBJ2-1; unclear D gene. Germline CDR1 and CDR2: GTSNPN and SVGIG (reference sequence). Trimming removed 0 bases from V and 1 base from J, with 4 bases in between. The CDR3 has 13 amino acids. The CDR3 DNA is TGTGCCTGGAGTGTGGGTTCCTACAATGAGCAGTTCTTC. Its protein is CAWSVGSYNEQFF.

The chain combines TRBV7-9 with TRBJ2-7, with 9 bases matching TRBD1. The germline V gene has CDR1 SEHNR and CDR2 FQNEAQ (reference sequence). The CDR3 is made up of 16 amino acids. Trimming cost V 5 bases and J 4 bases; bases outside gene matches: 12. This CDR3 reads CASSRQGTGSWYEQYF. The CDR3 nucleotides read TGTGCCAGCAGCCGCCAGGGGACAGGGTCGTGGTACGAGCAGTACTTC. Using reference TRBV7-9 and TRBJ2-7 for the parts outside the CDR3, the full variable domain is DTGVSQNPRHKITKRGQNVTFRCDPISEHNRLYWYRQTLGQGPEFLTYFQNEAQLEKSRLLSDRFSAERPKGSFSTLEIQRTEQGDSAMYLCASSRQGTGSWYEQYFGPGTRLTVT.

The V gene is TRBV19, the J gene TRBJ2-2; 10 bases map to TRBD2. The CDR3 runs to 14 residues. Germline V gene sequence: CDR1 LNHDA, CDR2 SQIVND (reference sequence). Trimming cost V 7 bases and J 7 bases; bases outside gene matches: 6. DNA of the CDR3: TGTGCCAGTATGAGGTTAGCGGGAGGCGGGGAGCTGTTTTTT. This translates into CASMRLAGGGELFF.

The chain couples TRBV27 to TRBJ2-7, with a tentative D call TRBD1 (5 bases). Trimming pared 4 bases from V and 3 bases from J, leaving 10 bases between. The germline gives CDR1 MNHEY, CDR2 SMNVEV (reference sequence). The CDR3 has 13 residues. The CDR3 region is CASSWTSNYEQYF. The CDR3 nucleotides read TGTGCCAGCAGTTGGACATCGAACTACGAGCAGTACTTC.

Of note for this clone: The sample contains more than one DNA sequence encoding this CDR3. This chain joins TRBV30 and TRBJ2-7; tentatively, D is TRBD2 (6 bases). Germline CDR1 reads GTSNPN; CDR2 reads SVGIG (reference sequence). V lost 0 bases and J 5 bases, leaving 8 bases between the germline ends. The length of the CDR3 is 12 residues. The CDR3 spells CAWSVRGNEQYF. In nucleotides, the CDR3 is TGTGCCTGGAGTGTACGGGGGAACGAGCAGTACTTC.

The V call is TRBV6-5, the J call TRBJ1-5; D perhaps matches TRBD1 (6 bases). The germline V and J ends were trimmed by 2 bases and 5 bases, with 10 bases remaining between them. Germline V gene sequence: CDR1 MNHEY, CDR2 SVGAGI. This CDR3 region has 14 residues. The CDR3 nucleotides read TGTGCCAGCAGTTACATCAGGGGCGATCAGCCCCAGCATTTT. Its protein product is CASSYIRGDQPQHF.

The chain uses TRBV4-2 and TRBJ2-5; no reliable D call. V lost 1 base, J lost 5 bases, and 20 bases lay in between. This CDR3 comprises 17 residues. The germline gives CDR1 LGHNA, CDR2 YNFKEQ. For the CDR3, the DNA is TGTGCCAGCAGCCAAGGTGAATGGAGAAGGAGTGTCGAGACCCAGTACTTC. As protein: CASSQGEWRRSVETQYF.

V gene TRBV28 combines with J gene TRBJ2-7, with D possibly TRBD1 on 6 matching bases. CDR3 size: 14 residues. V shed 5 bases and J shed 7 bases, with 18 bases lying between them. CDR1 is MDHEN, CDR2 SYDVKM, per germline. CDR3 residues: CASSLPDRSGEQYF. The DNA of the CDR3 is TGTGCCAGCAGTCTTCCGGACAGATCGGGGGAGCAGTACTTC.

The V and J genes are TRBV11-1 and TRBJ2-1; 12 bases are a match to TRBD2. This CDR3 is 16 amino acids long. J gave up 10 bases and V 5 bases, and 12 bases lay outside the gene matches. In germline, CDR1 is SGHAT, CDR2 FQDESV (reference sequence). Here the CDR3 reads CASSPLAGGSPGEQFF. CDR3 coding DNA: TGTGCCAGCAGCCCGCTAGCGGGAGGGTCCCCCGGGGAGCAGTTCTTC.

The J gene is TRBJ2-7, the V gene TRBV7-9; D assignment may be TRBD1 or TRBD2 (5 bases each). Germline V gene data show CDR1 as SEHNR and CDR2 as FQNEAQ (reference sequence). V gave up 5 bases and J gave up 5 bases, with 13 bases separating them. The CDR3 spans 13 residues. As DNA, the CDR3 is TGTGCCAGCAGCCCCTGGGGGTGGAACGAGCAGTACTTC. The encoded protein is CASSPWGWNEQYF.

The rearrangement uses TRBV5-8 and TRBJ2-1; TRBD2 might be the D (6 bases). The CDR3 is made up of 13 amino acids. The V gene lost 4 bases and the J gene lost 8 bases, with 13 bases spanning the gap. CDR1 is SGHTS and CDR2 is YDEGEE in the germline V gene. CDR3 nucleotides: TGTGCCAGCAGCGGAGGGGTAATGGATGAGCAGTTCTTC. This encodes CASSGGVMDEQFF.

The chain combines TRBV27 with TRBJ2-3; possible D gene TRBD2, 7 bases. Germline V CDR1 and CDR2: MNHEY, SMNVEV (reference sequence). V lost 2 bases and J lost 0, with 9 bases in between. The CDR3 extends over 15 amino acids. CDR3 protein: CASSLGGASTDTQYF. The CDR3 DNA sequence: TGTGCCAGCAGTTTAGGGGGGGCAAGCACAGATACGCAGTATTTT.

The V call is TRBV4-2, the J call TRBJ2-5; a weak D match, TRBD1 (6 bases). The end of the DNA fits TRBJ2-7 better, so the J call may be wrong. The CDR3 spans 15 residues. Germline V gene sequence: CDR1 LGHNA, CDR2 YNFKEQ. CDR3 DNA sequence: TGTGCCAGCAGCCAAGGCGAGGGGGTCTCCTACGAGCAGTACTTC. Its translation: CASSQGEGVSYEQYF.

The rearrangement links TRBV29-1 to TRBJ2-7; the D is unclear. The germline V gene encodes CDR1 SQVTM and CDR2 ANQGSEA. The CDR3 spans 13 residues. The V end was cut by 4 bases, the J end by 0 bases, with 10 bases between. CDR3 in amino acids: CSVVLAYSYEQYF. The CDR3 DNA follows: TGCAGCGTTGTACTGGCTTACTCCTACGAGCAGTACTTC.

The chain recombines TRBV19 with TRBJ1-2; no clear D gene. The ends were cut back, 2 bases at V and 5 bases at J, with 9 bases in the middle. Germline CDR1 is LNHDA and CDR2 is SQIVND (reference sequence). This CDR3 comprises 13 residues. The CDR3 loop reads CASSITETYGYTF. CDR3 bases: TGTGCCAGTAGTATAACGGAAACTTATGGCTACACCTTC.

This clone was recorded a few times. V and J are TRBV15 and TRBJ1-1; possible D gene TRBD1, 6 bases. The CDR3 extends over 15 amino acids. CDR1 LNHNV and CDR2 YYDKDF come from the germline V gene (reference sequence). V was cut by 5 bases and J by 8 bases, with 21 bases left in between. CDR3: CATSSGQLSSEEAFF. The CDR3 DNA is TGTGCCACCAGCTCTGGACAGCTTTCCTCTGAAGAAGCTTTCTTT.

The V and J genes are TRBV28 and TRBJ2-2; D is ambiguous. Trimming pared 4 bases from V and 6 bases from J, leaving 9 bases between. Germline V gene sequence: CDR1 MDHEN, CDR2 SYDVKM. The CDR3 loop spans 13 amino acids. The CDR3 nucleotides are TGTGCCAGCAGTTACAGTAGGGCCGGGGAGCTGTTTTTT. Translation: CASSYSRAGELFF.

J is TRBJ2-2 and V is TRBV14; D gene uncertain. This CDR3 is 13 amino acids long. Trimming removed 4 bases at V and 5 bases at J, with 8 bases between. Per germline, CDR1 SGHDN and CDR2 FVKESK. The CDR3, as DNA: TGTGCCAGCAGCCCAAGAAGGACCGGGGAGCTGTTTTTT. Its translation is CASSPRRTGELFF. Looking up the rest from reference TRBV14 and TRBJ2-2 gives the full variable domain: EAGVTQFPSHSVIEKGQTVTLRCDPISGHDNLYWYRRVMGKEIKFLLHFVKESKQDESGMPNNRFLAERTGGTYSTLKVQPAELEDSGVYFCASSPRRTGELFFGEGSRLTVL.

The chain carries TRBV27 and TRBJ2-1; D is perhaps TRBD1 (6 bases). V was clipped by 8 bases and J by 7 bases, with 15 bases between them. Germline-derived CDR1 and CDR2 are MNHEY and SMNVEV (reference sequence). CDR3 size: 13 residues. CDR3 residues: CASSIHRDNEQFF. DNA of the CDR3: TGTGCCAGCTCTATCCACAGGGATAATGAGCAGTTCTTC.

V is TRBV4-3 and J is TRBJ2-7, with TRBD2 identical over 9 bases. Germline V CDR1 and CDR2: LGHNA, YSLEER. The J segment lost 2 bases and the V segment lost 0 bases, leaving 17 bases of the junction unmatched. CDR3 size: 20 residues. DNA of the CDR3: TGCGCCAGCAGCCAAGATCGTGGGCCTTTGCGGGAGGGTAGTACCTACGAGCAGTACTTC. Amino acids: CASSQDRGPLREGSTYEQYF.

The rearrangement uses TRBV4-2 and TRBJ1-5; D perhaps matches TRBD1 (5 bases). Germline V lookup: CDR1 LGHNA, CDR2 YNFKEQ. V was shortened by 4 bases and J by 6 bases, with 10 bases between the two germline ends. This CDR3 contains 13 residues. The CDR3 is CASSPPGGQPQHF. CDR3 in DNA: TGTGCCAGCAGCCCTCCCGGGGGTCAGCCCCAGCATTTT.

V usage is TRBV6-1 and J usage is TRBJ2-7, with no clear D. V was pared by 3 bases and J by 4 bases, with 4 bases between. CDR3 length equals 11 residues. Germline-derived CDR1 and CDR2 are MNHNS and SASEGT. CDR3 nucleotides: TGTGCCAGCAGTGACCGTTACGAGCAGTACTTC. This codes for CASSDRYEQYF.

As regards this clone: At one end the junction does not follow the germline gene, possibly because of a read error. V gene TRBV27 combines with J gene TRBJ2-2; D is unresolved. There are 13 residues in the CDR3. Germline V lookup: CDR1 MNHEY, CDR2 SMNVEV (reference sequence). CDR3 amino acids: CASGFTNTGELFF. The CDR3 DNA reads as TGTGCCAGCGGTTTCACGAACACCGGGGAGCTGTTTTTT.

The rearrangement links TRBV28 to TRBJ2-1, with D possibly matching TRBD1 (5 bases). The CDR3 covers 17 residues. V lost 5 bases to trimming and J lost 4 bases, with 21 bases between them. Germline V CDR1 and CDR2: MDHEN, SYDVKM. Here the CDR3 reads CASSNFSGGHIYNEQFF. CDR3 nucleotides: TGTGCCAGCAGTAATTTCTCCGGCGGACACATATACAATGAGCAGTTCTTC.